A selection of T cell receptor beta chains follows, all from one sample in a study of blood T cell repertoires in COVID-19. Sequencing was performed with immunoSEQ multiplex PCR; in TCRdb, only in-frame clones are kept and a portion is missing. This table has under 500,000 clones, about 89% appearing once. The sequenced sample consisted of peripheral blood. Source of these receptors: a woman in her twenties or thirties with acute or convalescent COVID-19. Each CDR3 is given with its conserved first and last residue. Each record gives: J gene, V gene, clone size, D gene, CDR3 protein, CDR3 DNA. The D gene is left open where the match is weak. Part of the rows lack a size; the others show once, few, many or a class for expanded clones.

J gene: TRBJ1-1
V gene: TRBV6-5
clone size: .
D gene: .
CDR3 protein: CASSYSRLNEAFF
CDR3 DNA: TGTGCCAGCAGTTACTCGAGACTAAATGAAGCTTTCTTT

J gene: TRBJ2-4
V gene: TRBV12-5
clone size: .
D gene: TRBD2
CDR3 protein: CASGISGGHIQYF
CDR3 DNA: TGTGCTAGTGGTATCTCGGGGGGGCACATTCAGTACTTC

J gene: TRBJ2-1
V gene: TRBV7-3
clone size: .
D gene: TRBD1
CDR3 protein: CASSLGQGKANEQFF
CDR3 DNA: TGTGCCAGCAGCCTCGGACAGGGGAAAGCCAATGAGCAGTTCTTC

J gene: TRBJ2-7
V gene: TRBV5-4
clone size: .
D gene: TRBD1
CDR3 protein: CASSFHGKRQGISYEQYF
CDR3 DNA: TGTGCCAGCAGCTTTCACGGAAAACGACAGGGAATCTCCTACGAGCAGTACTTC

J gene: TRBJ2-5
V gene: TRBV5-1
clone size: .
D gene: .
CDR3 protein: CASSYGWPETQYF
CDR3 DNA: TGCGCCAGCAGCTACGGGTGGCCGGAGACCCAGTACTTC

J gene: TRBJ1-3
V gene: TRBV6-5
clone size: .
D gene: .
CDR3 protein: CASRRGRGSGNTIYF
CDR3 DNA: TGTGCCAGCAGGCGGGGGAGGGGTTCTGGAAACACCATATATTTT

J gene: TRBJ2-1
V gene: TRBV5-1
clone size: .
D gene: TRBD2
CDR3 protein: CASSLDPGGPTNEQFF
CDR3 DNA: TGCGCCAGCAGCTTGGACCCGGGGGGGCCTACCAATGAGCAGTTCTTC

J gene: TRBJ2-1
V gene: TRBV5-5
clone size: .
D gene: .
CDR3 protein: CASSPYYGTLYNEQFF
CDR3 DNA: TGTGCCAGCAGCCCCTATTACGGGACACTTTACAATGAGCAGTTCTTC

J gene: TRBJ1-6
V gene: TRBV4-1
clone size: .
D gene: TRBD1
CDR3 protein: CASSTRQGASPLHF
CDR3 DNA: TGCGCCAGCAGCACCCGACAGGGCGCTTCACCCCTCCACTTT

J gene: TRBJ2-3
V gene: TRBV10-3
clone size: .
D gene: .
CDR3 protein: CAISDQTGASTDTQYF
CDR3 DNA: TGTGCCATCAGTGATCAGACAGGAGCTAGCACAGATACGCAGTATTTT

J gene: TRBJ2-7
V gene: TRBV6-6
clone size: .
D gene: TRBD1
CDR3 protein: CASSNTGGGEQYF
CDR3 DNA: TGTGCCAGCAGTAACACAGGGGGTGGCGAGCAGTACTTC

J gene: TRBJ2-2
V gene: TRBV11-3
clone size: .
D gene: TRBD1
CDR3 protein: CASSYSFRDSDNTGELFF
CDR3 DNA: TGTGCCAGCAGCTACTCTTTCCGGGACAGCGATAACACCGGGGAGCTGTTTTTT

J gene: TRBJ2-3
V gene: TRBV18
clone size: .
D gene: TRBD2
CDR3 protein: CASSPDRDSGGNTDTQYF
CDR3 DNA: TGTGCCAGCTCACCAGACCGTGACAGCGGGGGGAATACAGATACGCAGTATTTT

J gene: TRBJ1-6
V gene: TRBV6-1
clone size: .
D gene: .
CDR3 protein: CASSDRGDSPLHF
CDR3 DNA: TGTGCCAGCAGTGATCGGGGGGATTCACCCCTCCACTTT

J gene: TRBJ1-1
V gene: TRBV20-1
clone size: .
D gene: .
CDR3 protein: CSARDRPEAFF
CDR3 DNA: TGCAGTGCTAGAGACAGGCCTGAAGCTTTCTTT

J gene: TRBJ1-3
V gene: TRBV7-8
clone size: .
D gene: TRBD1
CDR3 protein: CASSLDFRGQESSGNTIYF
CDR3 DNA: TGTGCCAGCAGCTTAGACTTCCGAGGACAGGAGTCCTCTGGAAACACCATATATTTT

J gene: TRBJ2-7
V gene: TRBV12-5
clone size: once
D gene: .
CDR3 protein: CASGSGGYEQYF
CDR3 DNA: TGTGCTAGTGGTTCAGGGGGGTACGAGCAGTACTTC

J gene: TRBJ1-5
V gene: TRBV30
clone size: .
D gene: .
CDR3 protein: CAWSVQGSSTQHF
CDR3 DNA: TGTGCCTGGAGTGTACAGGGAAGTTCGACCCAGCATTTT

J gene: TRBJ2-5
V gene: TRBV2
clone size: .
D gene: .
CDR3 protein: CASKILGGTVGVEKTQYF
CDR3 DNA: TGTGCCAGCAAAATCCTAGGCGGGACGGTTGGCGTCGAAAAGACCCAGTACTTC

J gene: TRBJ2-5
V gene: TRBV7-2
clone size: .
D gene: .
CDR3 protein: CASSPWSSRVVETQYF
CDR3 DNA: TGTGCCAGCAGCCCCTGGTCTAGCCGGGTGGTGGAGACCCAGTACTTC

J gene: TRBJ2-1
V gene: TRBV15
clone size: .
D gene: TRBD1
CDR3 protein: CATSRDPGQGYNEQFF
CDR3 DNA: TGTGCCACCAGCAGAGATCCGGGACAGGGCTACAATGAGCAGTTCTTC

J gene: TRBJ1-4
V gene: TRBV19
clone size: .
D gene: TRBD1
CDR3 protein: CASSKGQGSNATNEKLFF
CDR3 DNA: TGTGCCAGTAGTAAGGGACAGGGGTCGAATGCAACTAATGAAAAACTGTTTTTT

J gene: TRBJ2-7
V gene: TRBV6-2/TRBV6-3
clone size: .
D gene: .
CDR3 protein: CASSYEAGPYEQYF
CDR3 DNA: TGTGCCAGCAGTTACGAGGCCGGCCCTTACGAGCAGTACTTC

J gene: TRBJ2-7
V gene: TRBV30
clone size: .
D gene: .
CDR3 protein: CAWSGGAREQYF
CDR3 DNA: TGTGCCTGGAGTGGTGGAGCTCGTGAGCAGTACTTC

J gene: TRBJ1-1
V gene: TRBV6-4
clone size: .
D gene: .
CDR3 protein: CASRGDPEAFF
CDR3 DNA: TGTGCCAGCAGAGGAGACCCTGAAGCTTTCTTT

J gene: TRBJ1-5
V gene: TRBV12-3/TRBV12-4
clone size: .
D gene: .
CDR3 protein: CASSLRGDQPQHF
CDR3 DNA: TGTGCCAGCAGTTTACGGGGGGATCAGCCCCAGCATTTT

J gene: TRBJ2-1
V gene: TRBV19
clone size: .
D gene: TRBD1
CDR3 protein: CASSSRDRGYNEQFF
CDR3 DNA: TGTGCCAGTAGTAGCCGGGACAGGGGCTACAATGAGCAGTTCTTC

J gene: TRBJ1-1
V gene: TRBV6-5
clone size: .
D gene: .
CDR3 protein: CASQIAGPTEAFF
CDR3 DNA: TGTGCCAGCCAGATTGCTGGTCCAACTGAAGCTTTCTTT

J gene: TRBJ2-5
V gene: TRBV20-1
clone size: .
D gene: TRBD2
CDR3 protein: CSAIDSGGGIQETQYF
CDR3 DNA: TGCAGTGCTATTGACAGTGGCGGGGGGATACAAGAGACCCAGTACTTC

J gene: TRBJ2-1
V gene: TRBV5-1
clone size: .
D gene: .
CDR3 protein: CASRRDALGYNEQFF
CDR3 DNA: TGCGCCAGCAGGCGCGACGCTCTCGGGTACAATGAGCAGTTCTTC

J gene: TRBJ2-7
V gene: TRBV4-1
clone size: .
D gene: TRBD1
CDR3 protein: CASSQRGQGSVEQYF
CDR3 DNA: TGCGCCAGCAGCCAAAGAGGACAGGGATCGGTCGAGCAGTACTTC

J gene: TRBJ2-1
V gene: TRBV2
clone size: .
D gene: TRBD1
CDR3 protein: CASTGTASGEQFF
CDR3 DNA: TGTGCCAGTACCGGGACAGCCTCGGGGGAGCAGTTCTTC

J gene: TRBJ1-4
V gene: TRBV5-1
clone size: .
D gene: .
CDR3 protein: CASSLAESEKLFF
CDR3 DNA: TGCGCCAGCAGCTTGGCGGAGAGTGAAAAACTGTTTTTT

J gene: TRBJ1-4
V gene: TRBV14
clone size: .
D gene: TRBD1
CDR3 protein: CASSQHRGLTNEKLFF
CDR3 DNA: TGTGCCAGCAGCCAACACAGGGGGCTTACTAATGAAAAACTGTTTTTT

J gene: TRBJ2-6
V gene: TRBV6-5
clone size: .
D gene: .
CDR3 protein: CASSRPAGGANVLTF
CDR3 DNA: TGTGCCAGCAGTCGACCAGCGGGCGGGGCCAACGTCCTGACTTTC

J gene: TRBJ2-2
V gene: TRBV7-9
clone size: .
D gene: TRBD2
CDR3 protein: CASGTDGTTNTGELFF
CDR3 DNA: TGTGCCAGTGGTACTGACGGGACTACGAACACCGGGGAGCTGTTTTTT

J gene: TRBJ1-4
V gene: TRBV20-1
clone size: .
D gene: .
CDR3 protein: CSAIDMTEGGEKLFF
CDR3 DNA: TGCAGTGCTATTGACATGACTGAAGGGGGAGAAAAACTGTTTTTT

J gene: TRBJ2-6
V gene: TRBV27
clone size: .
D gene: .
CDR3 protein: CASTQFSGANVLTF
CDR3 DNA: TGTGCCAGCACTCAGTTCTCTGGGGCCAACGTCCTGACTTTC

J gene: TRBJ2-2
V gene: TRBV5-4
clone size: .
D gene: .
CDR3 protein: CASSTSAGRGATGELFF
CDR3 DNA: TGTGCCAGCAGCACCTCGGCAGGGCGGGGCGCCACCGGGGAGCTGTTTTTT